This TCR beta chain was profiled in a study of blood T cell repertoires in COVID-19. Background on the study: Sites across the United States, Italy and Spain contributed samples from acute and convalescent COVID-19. PBMCs, B-cell-depleted T cells, or T cells provided the cDNA or gDNA that made up the material.

Original processing methods: Nucleated cell number was recorded as an estimate derived from reference gene primer amplification. Only in-frame clones appear in the TCRdb table, and some are missing; sequencing was by immunoSEQ multiplex PCR. V and J calls and clone size are as listed in that table; D and trimming were resolved from the DNA. Of about 120,000 clones in the sample, 80% to 90% were seen once. The ends lost 4 bases at V and 5 bases at J; junction bases unmatched: 10. Germline V gene sequence: CDR1 SGHDT, CDR2 YYEEEE. CDR3 length: 16 residues. Sequencing was done on a sample of peripheral blood. The chain recombines TRBV5-6 with TRBJ2-5, with 11 bases matching TRBD2. The clonotype comes from a human donor with acute or convalescent COVID-19. The donor label of this sample is uncertain. The CDR3 DNA sequence: TGTGCCAGCAGCCCCCGACTAGCGGGAATGTGGGAGACCCAGTACTTC. Translated: CASSPRLAGMWETQYF.